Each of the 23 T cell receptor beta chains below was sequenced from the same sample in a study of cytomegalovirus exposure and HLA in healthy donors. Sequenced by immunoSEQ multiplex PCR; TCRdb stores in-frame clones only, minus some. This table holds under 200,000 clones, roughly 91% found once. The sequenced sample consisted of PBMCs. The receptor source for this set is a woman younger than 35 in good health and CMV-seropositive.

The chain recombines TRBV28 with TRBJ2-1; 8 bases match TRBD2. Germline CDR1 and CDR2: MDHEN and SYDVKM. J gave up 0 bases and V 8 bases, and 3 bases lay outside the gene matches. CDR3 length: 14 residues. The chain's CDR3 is CASVLADSYNEQFF. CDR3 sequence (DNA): TGTGCCAGCGTACTAGCGGACTCCTACAATGAGCAGTTCTTC.

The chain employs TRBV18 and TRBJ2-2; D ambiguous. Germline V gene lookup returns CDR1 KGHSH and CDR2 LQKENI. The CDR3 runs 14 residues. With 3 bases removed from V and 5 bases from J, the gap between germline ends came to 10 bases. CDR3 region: CASSPLGSTGELFF. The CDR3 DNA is TGTGCCAGCTCACCTTTGGGCTCGACCGGGGAGCTGTTTTTT. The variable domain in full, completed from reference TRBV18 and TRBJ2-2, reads NAGVMQNPRHLVRRRGQEARLRCSPMKGHSHVYWYRQLPEEGLKFMVYLQKENIIDESGMPKERFSAEFPKEGPSILRIQQVVRGDSAAYFCASSPLGSTGELFFGEGSRLTVL.

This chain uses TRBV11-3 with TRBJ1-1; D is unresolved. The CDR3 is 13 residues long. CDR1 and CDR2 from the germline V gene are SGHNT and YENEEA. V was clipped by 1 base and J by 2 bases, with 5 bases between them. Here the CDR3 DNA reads TGTGCCAGCAGCTTAGGTAGTAACACTGAAGCTTTCTTT. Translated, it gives CASSLGSNTEAFF.

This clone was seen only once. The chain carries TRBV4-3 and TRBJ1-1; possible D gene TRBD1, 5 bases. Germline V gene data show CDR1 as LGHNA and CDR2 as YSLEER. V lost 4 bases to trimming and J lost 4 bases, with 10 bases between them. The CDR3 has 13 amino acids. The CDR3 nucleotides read TGCGCCAGCAGCCCTCACAGGCTCACTGAAGCTTTCTTT. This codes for CASSPHRLTEAFF.

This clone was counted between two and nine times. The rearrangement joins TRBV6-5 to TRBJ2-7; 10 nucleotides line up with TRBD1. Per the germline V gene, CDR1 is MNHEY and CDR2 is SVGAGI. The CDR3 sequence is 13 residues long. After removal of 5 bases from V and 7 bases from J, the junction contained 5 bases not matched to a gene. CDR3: CASSRTGGGEQYF. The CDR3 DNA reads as TGTGCCAGCAGTAGGACAGGGGGAGGTGAGCAGTACTTC.

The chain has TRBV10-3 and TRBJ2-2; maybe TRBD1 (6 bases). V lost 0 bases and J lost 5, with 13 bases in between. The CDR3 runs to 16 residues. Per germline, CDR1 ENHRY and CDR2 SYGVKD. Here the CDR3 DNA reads TGTGCCATCAGTGAGTCACCAGGGGTTGGAACCGGGGAGCTGTTTTTT. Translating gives CAISESPGVGTGELFF.

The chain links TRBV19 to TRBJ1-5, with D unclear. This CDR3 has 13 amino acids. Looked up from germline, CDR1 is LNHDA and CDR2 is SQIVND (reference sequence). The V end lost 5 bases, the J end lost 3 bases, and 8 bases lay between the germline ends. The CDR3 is CASSPQINQPQHF. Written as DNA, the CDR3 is TGTGCCAGTAGTCCGCAGATCAATCAGCCCCAGCATTTT. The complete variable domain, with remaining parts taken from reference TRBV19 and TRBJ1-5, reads DGGITQSPKYLFRKEGQNVTLSCEQNLNHDAMYWYRQDPGQGLRLIYYSQIVNDFQKGDIAEGYSVSREKKESFPLTVTSAQKNPTAFYLCASSPQINQPQHFGDGTRLSIL.

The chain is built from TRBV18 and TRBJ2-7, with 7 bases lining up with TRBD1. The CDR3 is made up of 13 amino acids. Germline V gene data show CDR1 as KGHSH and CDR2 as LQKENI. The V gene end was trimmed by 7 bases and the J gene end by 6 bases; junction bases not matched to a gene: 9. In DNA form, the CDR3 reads TGTGCCAGCTTAGACAGGGCAAGGGCCGAGCAGTACTTC. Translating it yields CASLDRARAEQYF. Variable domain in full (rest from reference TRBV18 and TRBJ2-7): NAGVMQNPRHLVRRRGQEARLRCSPMKGHSHVYWYRQLPEEGLKFMVYLQKENIIDESGMPKERFSAEFPKEGPSILRIQQVVRGDSAAYFCASLDRARAEQYFGPGTRLTVT.

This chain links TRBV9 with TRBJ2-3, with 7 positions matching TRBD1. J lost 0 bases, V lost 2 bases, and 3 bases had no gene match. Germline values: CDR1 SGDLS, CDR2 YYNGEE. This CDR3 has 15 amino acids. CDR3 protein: CASSVTGFSTDTQYF. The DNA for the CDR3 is TGTGCCAGCAGCGTGACAGGGTTCAGCACAGATACGCAGTATTTT.

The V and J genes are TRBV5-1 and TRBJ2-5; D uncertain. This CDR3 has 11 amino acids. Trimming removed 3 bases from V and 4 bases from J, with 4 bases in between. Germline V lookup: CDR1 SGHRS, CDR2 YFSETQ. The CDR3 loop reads CASSSLETQYF. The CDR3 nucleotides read TGCGCCAGCAGCTCATTAGAGACCCAGTACTTC.

The CDR3 here is CASKSGGWGEQYF. CDR3 nucleotides: TGTGCCAGCAAGTCGGGAGGCTGGGGAGAGCAGTACTTC. The rearrangement links TRBV6-5 to TRBJ2-7; 7 bases match TRBD2. Germline CDR1 MNHEY, CDR2 SVGAGI. The CDR3 runs 13 residues. The J segment lost 7 bases and the V segment lost 7 bases, leaving 10 bases of the junction unmatched.

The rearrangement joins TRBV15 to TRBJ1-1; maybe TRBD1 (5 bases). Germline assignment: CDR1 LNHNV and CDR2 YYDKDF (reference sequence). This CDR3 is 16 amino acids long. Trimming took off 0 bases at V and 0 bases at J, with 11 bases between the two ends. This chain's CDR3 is CATSRDGGDLNTEAFF. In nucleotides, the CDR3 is TGTGCCACCAGCAGAGATGGGGGGGACCTGAACACTGAAGCTTTCTTT. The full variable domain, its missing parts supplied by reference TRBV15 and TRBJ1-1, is DAMVIQNPRYQVTQFGKPVTLSCSQTLNHNVMYWYQQKSSQAPKLLFHYYDKDFNNEADTPDNFQSRRPNTSFCFLDIRSPGLGDTAMYLCATSRDGGDLNTEAFFGQGTRLTVV.

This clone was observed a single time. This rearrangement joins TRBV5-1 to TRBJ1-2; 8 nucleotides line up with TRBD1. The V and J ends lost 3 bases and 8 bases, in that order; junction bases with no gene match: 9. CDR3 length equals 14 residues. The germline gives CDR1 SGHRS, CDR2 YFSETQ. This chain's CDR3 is CASSWPGQGRGYTF. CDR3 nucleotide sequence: TGCGCCAGCAGCTGGCCAGGACAGGGACGGGGCTACACCTTC.

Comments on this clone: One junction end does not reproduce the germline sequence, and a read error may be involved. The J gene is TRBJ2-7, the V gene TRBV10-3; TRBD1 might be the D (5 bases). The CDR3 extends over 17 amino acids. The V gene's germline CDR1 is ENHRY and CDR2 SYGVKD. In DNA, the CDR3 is TGTGCCATCAGTAAAGAATTAGGGGCCCCAGCTTCCTCCGAGCAGTACTTC. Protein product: CAISKELGAPASSEQYF.

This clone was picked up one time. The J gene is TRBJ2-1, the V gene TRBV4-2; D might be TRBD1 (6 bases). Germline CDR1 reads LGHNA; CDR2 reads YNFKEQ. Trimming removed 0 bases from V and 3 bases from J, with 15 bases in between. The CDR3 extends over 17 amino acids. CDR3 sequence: CASSQEGTGSNYNEQFF. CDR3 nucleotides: TGTGCCAGCAGCCAAGAAGGAACAGGGAGTAACTACAATGAGCAGTTCTTC.

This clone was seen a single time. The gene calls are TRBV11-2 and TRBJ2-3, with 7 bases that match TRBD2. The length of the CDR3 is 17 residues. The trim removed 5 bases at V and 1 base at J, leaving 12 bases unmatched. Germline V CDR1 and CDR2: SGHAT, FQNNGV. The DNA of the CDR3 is TGTGCCAGCAGCCAAAACGTTGCGGGAGTAGGCACAGATACGCAGTATTTT. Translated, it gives CASSQNVAGVGTDTQYF.

The CDR3 bases are TGCGCCAGCAGCTTGGTACCGGGGACCTACGAGCAGTACTTC. Its protein is CASSLVPGTYEQYF. This chain uses TRBV5-1 with TRBJ2-7, with D maybe TRBD2 (5 bases). The germline CDR1 and CDR2 sequences are SGHRS and YFSETQ. The CDR3 consists of 14 residues. V lost 0 bases, J lost 2 bases, and 9 bases lay in between. The complete variable domain, with remaining parts taken from reference TRBV5-1 and TRBJ2-7, reads KAGVTQTPRYLIKTRGQQVTLSCSPISGHRSVSWYQQTPGQGLQFLFEYFSETQRNKGNFPGRFSGRQFSNSRSEMNVSTLELGDSALYLCASSLVPGTYEQYFGPGTRLTVT.

CDR3 sequence (DNA): TGTGCCAGCAGTTTAGAGGGCGACGAGCAGTACTTC. This gives the protein CASSLEGDEQYF. The chain carries TRBV28 and TRBJ2-7, with D perhaps TRBD2 (5 bases). Germline V lookup: CDR1 MDHEN, CDR2 SYDVKM. Trimming took off 2 bases at V and 5 bases at J, with 7 bases between the two ends. This CDR3 region has 12 residues.

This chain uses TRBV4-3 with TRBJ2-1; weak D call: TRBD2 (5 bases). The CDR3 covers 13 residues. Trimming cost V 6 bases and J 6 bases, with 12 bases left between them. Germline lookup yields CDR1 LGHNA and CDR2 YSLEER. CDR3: CASSPGEGNEQFF. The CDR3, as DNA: TGCGCCAGCAGTCCAGGAGAGGGCAATGAGCAGTTCTTC.

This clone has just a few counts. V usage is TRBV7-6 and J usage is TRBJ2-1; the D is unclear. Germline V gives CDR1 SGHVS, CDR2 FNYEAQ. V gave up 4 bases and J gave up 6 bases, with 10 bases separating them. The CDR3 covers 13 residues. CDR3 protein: CASSSSETNEQFF. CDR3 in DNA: TGTGCCAGCAGCTCCAGTGAAACCAATGAGCAGTTCTTC.

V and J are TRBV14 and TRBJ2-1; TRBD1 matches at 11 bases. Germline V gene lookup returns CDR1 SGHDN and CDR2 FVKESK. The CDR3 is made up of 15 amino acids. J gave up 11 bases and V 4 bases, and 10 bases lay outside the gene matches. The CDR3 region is CASSLPGTGGSKQFF. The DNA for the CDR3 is TGTGCCAGCAGCCTTCCCGGGACAGGGGGGAGTAAGCAGTTCTTC.

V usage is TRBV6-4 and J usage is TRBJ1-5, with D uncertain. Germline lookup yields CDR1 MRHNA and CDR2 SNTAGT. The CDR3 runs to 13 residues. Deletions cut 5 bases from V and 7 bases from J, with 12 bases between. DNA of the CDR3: TGTGCCAGCAGTCCCGAGGCCCACCAGCCCCAGCATTTT. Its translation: CASSPEAHQPQHF.

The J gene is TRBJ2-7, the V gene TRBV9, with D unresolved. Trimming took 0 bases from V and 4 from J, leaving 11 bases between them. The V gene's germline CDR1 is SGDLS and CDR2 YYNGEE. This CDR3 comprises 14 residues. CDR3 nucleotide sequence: TGTGCCAGCAGCGTAGAAGGCGAGACTTACGAGCAGTACTTC. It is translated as CASSVEGETYEQYF.